This is a list of T cell receptor beta chains from one sample in a study of siplizumab effects on memory and regulatory T cells. Generated by immunoSEQ multiplex PCR, the TCRdb table keeps only in-frame clones and is missing some. The sample has under 140,000 clones, 80% to 95% seen once. Sequenced sample: CD4+ T cells sorted from blood. All receptors come from a human donor in good health. The CDR3 runs from the conserved cysteine through the conserved F or W. Each record gives: V gene, J gene, CDR3 protein.

v_call: TRBV6-1; j_call: TRBJ1-5; cdr3_aa: CATYRVWNQPQHF
v_call: TRBV9; j_call: TRBJ2-1; cdr3_aa: CASSVVGTYNEQFF
v_call: TRBV2; j_call: TRBJ2-5; cdr3_aa: CASSVARGETQYF
v_call: TRBV11-3; j_call: TRBJ1-1; cdr3_aa: CASSLDGREAFF
v_call: TRBV6-1; j_call: TRBJ2-1; cdr3_aa: CASSERDRGSQYEQFF
v_call: TRBV19; j_call: TRBJ1-6; cdr3_aa: CASSNEFGRGGSPLHF
v_call: TRBV7-9; j_call: TRBJ1-2; cdr3_aa: CASSLTGQVYGYTF
v_call: TRBV7-9; j_call: TRBJ2-1; cdr3_aa: CASSQLAGGPNNEQFF
v_call: TRBV5-8; j_call: TRBJ1-4; cdr3_aa: CASSLWVSEKLFF
v_call: TRBV11-2; j_call: TRBJ1-1; cdr3_aa: CATLQGKGRTEAFF
v_call: TRBV18; j_call: TRBJ1-2; cdr3_aa: CASSPPAGSVYGYTF
v_call: TRBV5-1; j_call: TRBJ2-2; cdr3_aa: CASSLNTGELFF
v_call: TRBV6-1; j_call: TRBJ1-3; cdr3_aa: CASERTVSSGNTIYF
v_call: TRBV7-9; j_call: TRBJ1-2; cdr3_aa: CASSLGGIEGYTF
v_call: TRBV9; j_call: TRBJ2-1; cdr3_aa: CASSATSGSRNEQFF
v_call: TRBV6-1; j_call: TRBJ2-5; cdr3_aa: CASSRSGTETQYF
v_call: TRBV10-1; j_call: TRBJ2-1; cdr3_aa: CASAVQGEQFF
v_call: TRBV5-1; j_call: TRBJ2-7; cdr3_aa: CASRTLQGGAYEQYF
v_call: TRBV7-2; j_call: TRBJ2-5; cdr3_aa: CASSLSGAQETQYF
v_call: TRBV5-1; j_call: TRBJ2-3; cdr3_aa: CASANREFTDTQYF
v_call: TRBV10-1; j_call: TRBJ2-1; cdr3_aa: CASSGAGLYNEQFF
v_call: TRBV4-2; j_call: TRBJ1-1; cdr3_aa: CASSQLRDGTEAFF
v_call: TRBV7-3; j_call: TRBJ2-7; cdr3_aa: CASSRTGQGNYEQYF
v_call: TRBV6-6; j_call: TRBJ1-2; cdr3_aa: CASSPTGQTFYGYTF
v_call: TRBV7-8; j_call: TRBJ1-5; cdr3_aa: CASSARDTGRNQPQHF
v_call: TRBV11-2; j_call: TRBJ2-5; cdr3_aa: CASSLAGQRGETQYF
v_call: TRBV6-5; j_call: TRBJ2-7; cdr3_aa: CASSRQPSSYEQYF
v_call: TRBV5-1; j_call: TRBJ1-3; cdr3_aa: CASSLDIPSSGNTIYF
v_call: TRBV4-1; j_call: TRBJ1-5; cdr3_aa: CASSQDPPEISNQPQHF
v_call: TRBV6-5; j_call: TRBJ2-7; cdr3_aa: CASSSKVEQYF
v_call: TRBV20-1; j_call: TRBJ1-3; cdr3_aa: CSARGLNTIYF
v_call: TRBV5-1; j_call: TRBJ2-1; cdr3_aa: CASSLTGDRYNEQFF
v_call: TRBV7-3; j_call: TRBJ2-5; cdr3_aa: CASSLGGLAGNLQETQYF
v_call: TRBV5-7; j_call: TRBJ1-1; cdr3_aa: CASSYSLTVRFEAFF
v_call: TRBV27; j_call: TRBJ2-7; cdr3_aa: CASSLSGTGNYEQYF
v_call: TRBV11-3; j_call: TRBJ2-2; cdr3_aa: CASSLGQGYDGELFF
v_call: TRBV9; j_call: TRBJ2-1; cdr3_aa: CASSVEPSNEQFF
v_call: TRBV15; j_call: TRBJ2-5; cdr3_aa: CATSRDRGSETQYF
v_call: TRBV27; j_call: TRBJ2-7; cdr3_aa: CASSFSDTAYEQYF
v_call: TRBV5-1; j_call: TRBJ1-1; cdr3_aa: CASSFEGQGMNTEAFF
v_call: TRBV19; j_call: TRBJ1-3; cdr3_aa: CASSMTGNTIYF
v_call: TRBV5-4; j_call: TRBJ2-7; cdr3_aa: CASSFGRQQYF
v_call: TRBV19; j_call: TRBJ1-4; cdr3_aa: CASSPSRYGFNEKLFF
v_call: TRBV27; j_call: TRBJ2-2; cdr3_aa: CASSLQYRDTGELFF
v_call: TRBV6-5; j_call: TRBJ2-5; cdr3_aa: CASSYFKTGGRGTQYF
v_call: TRBV10-3; j_call: TRBJ1-2; cdr3_aa: CAISWNNYGYTF
v_call: TRBV19; j_call: TRBJ1-2; cdr3_aa: CASSPDSYGYTF
v_call: TRBV19; j_call: TRBJ1-5; cdr3_aa: CASTKRVGLNSNQPQHF
v_call: TRBV6-5; j_call: TRBJ2-7; cdr3_aa: CASRDEGGRTYEQYF
v_call: TRBV2; j_call: TRBJ2-3; cdr3_aa: CASRRTSGGLTDTQYF
v_call: TRBV7-9; j_call: TRBJ1-3; cdr3_aa: CASRIDRSGNTIYF
v_call: TRBV6-5; j_call: TRBJ1-2; cdr3_aa: CASSNSANYGYTF
v_call: TRBV5-1; j_call: TRBJ2-3; cdr3_aa: CASSPPGTTQVTQYF
v_call: TRBV29-1; j_call: TRBJ1-5; cdr3_aa: CSVGGPGNQPQHF
v_call: TRBV21-1; j_call: TRBJ2-3; cdr3_aa: CARGPGEGTDTQYF
v_call: TRBV6-6; j_call: TRBJ1-2; cdr3_aa: CASSQGATGYGYTF
v_call: TRBV6-6; j_call: TRBJ2-7; cdr3_aa: CASSYTQGVYEQYF
v_call: TRBV5-1; j_call: TRBJ1-4; cdr3_aa: CASSANEKLFF
v_call: TRBV19; j_call: TRBJ1-4; cdr3_aa: CASSIAKTPGGEKLFF